Listed here are 18 T cell receptor beta chains from one sample, sequenced in a study of CD8+ T cells in alopecia areata. Following RNA extraction, reverse transcription yielded cDNA that acted as the sequencing template. TCRdb keeps only in-frame clones here, not all; method: immunoSEQ multiplex PCR. The profile shows roughly 170,000 clones, roughly 61% of them singletons. Treatment here: oral pan-JAK inhibitor, 5-10 mg twice daily. The input for sequencing was CD8+ T cells sorted from blood, taken at week 24, from a patient treated with tofacitinib. All receptors derive from a human donor with alopecia areata.

V is TRBV2 and J is TRBJ2-3; 9 bases are a match to TRBD1. Unmatched junction bases numbered 7, after V lost 3 bases and J lost 0 bases. This CDR3 has 17 amino acids. Germline V lookup: CDR1 SNHLY, CDR2 FYNNEI. The CDR3 loop is CASSDSRTGASTDTQYF. Here the CDR3 DNA reads TGTGCCAGCAGTGATTCCCGGACAGGGGCTAGCACAGATACGCAGTATTTT.

This rearrangement joins TRBV29-1 to TRBJ2-1; D could derive from TRBD1 or TRBD2 (5 bases each). Germline V lookup: CDR1 SQVTM, CDR2 ANQGSEA. V was clipped by 3 bases and J by 7 bases, with 13 bases between them. The CDR3 consists of 13 residues. The CDR3 loop reads CSVEGSRVNEQFF. The CDR3 DNA follows: TGCAGCGTTGAGGGGAGCAGGGTGAATGAGCAGTTCTTC.

The gene calls are TRBV15 and TRBJ1-6; D gene unclear. CDR1 and CDR2 from the germline V gene are LNHNV and YYDKDF (reference sequence). The length of the CDR3 is 14 residues. Deletions cut 6 bases from V and 10 bases from J, with 16 bases between. The CDR3 region is CATRTRTNGSPLHF. CDR3 sequence (DNA): TGTGCCACCAGGACGCGCACAAATGGATCACCCCTCCACTTT. Full variable domain (outside the CDR3, taken from reference TRBV15 and TRBJ1-6): DAMVIQNPRYQVTQFGKPVTLSCSQTLNHNVMYWYQQKSSQAPKLLFHYYDKDFNNEADTPDNFQSRRPNTSFCFLDIRSPGLGDTAMYLCATRTRTNGSPLHFGNGTRLTVT.

The V gene is TRBV13, the J gene TRBJ2-5; no clear D. Trimming pared 0 bases from V and 2 bases from J, leaving 7 bases between. CDR1 is PRHDT and CDR2 is FYEKMQ in the germline V gene (reference sequence). The CDR3 runs 14 residues. For the CDR3, the DNA is TGTGCCAGCAGCTTAGGGGTGTTACAAGAGACCCAGTACTTC. Translation gives CASSLGVLQETQYF.

The chain combines TRBV6-5 with TRBJ2-5; D may be TRBD2 (5 bases). V was clipped by 7 bases and J by 5 bases, with 14 bases between them. The CDR3 covers 13 residues. CDR1 MNHEY and CDR2 SVGAGI come from the germline V gene. CDR3 nucleotide sequence: TGTGCCAGCACCCCTAGCCTCCGTGAGACCCAGTACTTC. As protein: CASTPSLRETQYF.

This chain connects TRBV4-1 to TRBJ1-5, with D unresolved. Germline V gene data show CDR1 as MGHRA and CDR2 as YSYEKL. The CDR3 totals 14 residues. V lost 4 bases, J lost 0 bases, and 7 bases lay in between. Written as DNA, the CDR3 is TGCGCCAGCAGCCCATTGTATAGCAATCAGCCCCAGCATTTT. Translating it yields CASSPLYSNQPQHF.

This clone was counted between two and nine times. The chain couples TRBV25-1 to TRBJ1-6; 7 bases agree with TRBD1. Trimming cost V 9 bases and J 6 bases; bases outside gene matches: 8. Germline V gene sequence: CDR1 MGHDK, CDR2 SYGVNS. The CDR3 spans 14 residues. The CDR3 DNA reads TGTGCCAGGGACCCAACAGGGGCTAATTCACCCCTCCACTTT. Amino acids: CARDPTGANSPLHF.

The chain carries TRBV6-6 and TRBJ2-1; no clear D gene. The CDR3 runs 11 residues. With 6 bases removed from V and 11 bases from J, the gap between germline ends came to 11 bases. The V gene's germline CDR1 is MNHNY and CDR2 SVGAGI (reference sequence). CDR3 sequence reads: CASSTTRQQFF. The CDR3 DNA sequence: TGTGCCAGCAGCACGACACGGCAGCAGTTCTTC.

The chain employs TRBV29-1 and TRBJ2-5; either TRBD1 or TRBD2 may fit D (5 bases each). TRBJ2-7 matches the DNA end more closely, so the J call is doubtful. This CDR3 comprises 14 residues. Germline CDR1 SQVTM, CDR2 ANQGSEA. CDR3 in amino acids: CSVAGTEDSYEQYF. DNA for the CDR3: TGCAGCGTCGCCGGGACGGAAGACTCCTACGAGCAGTACTTC.

Only a few counts were recorded for this clone. This chain connects TRBV11-2 to TRBJ2-7, with D possibly being TRBD1 or TRBD2 (5 bases each). Germline loops: CDR1 SGHAT, CDR2 FQNNGV. V was pared by 5 bases and J by 3 bases, with 11 bases between. The length of the CDR3 is 13 residues. The CDR3: CASSPGANYEQYF. The CDR3 nucleotides read TGTGCCAGCAGCCCCGGGGCGAACTACGAGCAGTACTTC.

This clone was detected only a few times. This sequence joins TRBV27 and TRBJ2-3, with 13 nucleotides matching TRBD2. Germline V gene data show CDR1 as MNHEY and CDR2 as SMNVEV (reference sequence). The junction had 10 bases not matched to a gene; V was cut back by 7 bases and J by 3 bases. This CDR3 spans 17 amino acids. The CDR3 is CASTLLTSGGITDTQYF. In nucleotides, the CDR3 is TGTGCCAGCACCCTACTGACTAGCGGGGGGATAACAGATACGCAGTATTTT.

This chain uses TRBV13 with TRBJ2-1; 7 nucleotides match TRBD2. The CDR3 spans 14 residues. J was trimmed by 1 base and V by 7 bases; bases with no gene match: 4. Germline loops: CDR1 PRHDT, CDR2 FYEKMQ (reference sequence). CDR3 nucleotide sequence: TGTGCCAGCAAGACTAGCAAATCCTACAATGAGCAGTTCTTC. Its translation: CASKTSKSYNEQFF.

This clone showed up many times. The chain uses TRBV10-3 and TRBJ1-2; 11 bases line up with TRBD1. V dropped 8 bases and J dropped 6; count of bases not matched to a gene: 14. The V gene's germline CDR1 is ENHRY and CDR2 SYGVKD. CDR3 length: 16 amino acids. CDR3 nucleotides: TGTGCCATCCCTGGACGGACAGGGGGCGACGTAGATGGCTACACCTTC. Amino acids: CAIPGRTGGDVDGYTF.

This rearrangement joins TRBV7-9 to TRBJ1-6, with 9 bases that match TRBD1. The germline gives CDR1 SEHNR, CDR2 FQNEAQ (reference sequence). This CDR3 region has 15 residues. V trimming: 5 bases; J trimming: 8 bases; junction bases outside the gene matches: 7. CDR3 DNA: TGTGCCAGCAGCCGGTCGGGACAGGGAGATTCACCCCTCCACTTT. This sequence encodes CASSRSGQGDSPLHF.

The chain employs TRBV30 and TRBJ2-5; weak D call: TRBD1 (6 bases). The germline V gene has CDR1 GTSNPN and CDR2 SVGIG (reference sequence). The CDR3 has 14 residues. The V and J ends lost 1 base and 5 bases respectively, with 14 bases between them. The CDR3 sequence is CAWSASSRGETQYF. CDR3 sequence (DNA): TGTGCCTGGAGTGCCTCTTCCAGGGGCGAGACCCAGTACTTC.

The CDR3 protein is CASRSTTGQSVTEAFF. The DNA of the CDR3 is TGTGCCAGCAGGTCTACGACGGGACAGTCTGTAACTGAAGCTTTCTTT. The chain couples TRBV5-6 to TRBJ1-1; 7 bases line up with TRBD1. The ends lost 5 bases at V and 5 bases at J; junction bases unmatched: 15. The CDR3 consists of 16 residues. Germline lookup yields CDR1 SGHDT and CDR2 YYEEEE.

This clone was seen a single time. The genes are TRBV4-1 and TRBJ2-5; possible D gene TRBD2, 7 bases. The CDR3 consists of 13 residues. The V and J ends lost 3 bases and 9 bases respectively, with 14 bases between them. The germline CDR1 and CDR2 sequences are MGHRA and YSYEKL. CDR3 sequence (DNA): TGCGCCAGCAGCCAGGGGGGCGCGGGAGCCCAGTACTTC. Amino acids: CASSQGGAGAQYF.

This chain links TRBV30 with TRBJ2-1; D perhaps matches TRBD1 (5 bases). Per germline, CDR1 GTSNPN and CDR2 SVGIG (reference sequence). The germline V and J ends were trimmed by 8 bases and 4 bases, with 15 bases remaining between them. CDR3 length equals 13 residues. CDR3: CAGVGQKYNEQFF. CDR3 DNA sequence: TGTGCCGGGGTGGGGCAGAAGTACAATGAGCAGTTCTTC.